The TCR delta chain described here comes from a study of Vγ9Vδ2 T cells in congenital toxoplasmosis (dated by TCRdb to the early 2020s). A note on the overall study: IgG, IgM and IgA serology, Western blot and an in-house interferon-gamma release assay were used to diagnose congenital toxoplasmosis. This study compared the CDR3 repertoires of the gamma and delta chains in sorted blood gammadelta T cells from congenitally T. gondii-infected infants versus uninfected infants. Sequencing of the repertoires was done on samples from infants at two time points: 2 months after birth and 1 year of age. At 2 months, TCR sequencing included about 5 infected and over 8 uninfected infants, while at 1 year the sequenced group was 3 infected and 4 uninfected infants. Broad study findings and their caveats: Both infected and uninfected infants showed a high prevalence of a public TRGV9 clonotype. Repertoire differences between infected and uninfected infants were less clearly seen at 1 year of age than at 2 months. At 2 months, infected infants appeared to have fewer N additions in TRGV9 and TRDV2 CDR3s than uninfected infants, particularly in TRDV2-TRDJ1 sequences. Two months was the earliest age with enough suitable sample material for TCR repertoire analysis, so newborn repertoires were not sequenced. Germline-encoded fetal-type TRDV2 CDR3 sequences seemed more prevalent in infected than uninfected 2-month-old infants, suggesting an in utero expansion footprint.

Template-switch reverse transcription with SuperScript II was used to generate cDNA, with TRGC- and TRDC-specific primers combined in a single tube. The TRGC primer was designed so that it binds both the TRGC1 and the TRGC2 constant genes. Amplification of TRG and TRD was done with the KAPA Real-Time Library Amplification Kit, and AMPure XP beads were used for purification between steps. Index PCR with the Nextera XT Index Kit was used to attach Illumina sequencing adapters. Sequencing of TRG and TRD amplicons was performed on an Illumina MiSeq with the V2 300 kit, and 150 bp paired-end reads were generated. Turning to the authors' computational methods: Before any further analysis, FastQC version 0.11.8 was used to assess read quality. Reads were mapped to GenBank TRG or TRD reference genes, and MiXCR version 3.0.3 was used to assemble CDR3 sequences. Default MiXCR settings were used with one exception: TRDD gene segments were assembled from 3 consecutive nucleotides instead of 5. N additions, CDR3 length, J segment length and clonotype sharing between samples were all calculated using VDJtools version 1.2.1. Out-of-frame CDR3 sequences and those containing stop codons were excluded from analysis. Infant repertoires were assessed for overlap with previously published fetal, cord blood and adult blood Vgamma9Vdelta2 repertoires. TCRdb reran clone calling on the public reads with CATT; rows sharing one DNA sequence were then combined. TCRdb, not the original authors, processed these V and J calls. This sample comprises 850 to 950 delta-chain clones, just under 20% of them detected only once. Around 14% of the sample goes to the ten largest clones.

The same treatment, consisting of spiramycin and/or pyrimethamine plus sulfadiazine plus folinic acid, was given to the mothers of both infected and uninfected infants. All infants, infected and uninfected, were born by term delivery after more than 37 weeks of gestation. Approximately 1 mL of blood was processed into PBMCs by Lymphoprep gradient centrifugation, then cryopreserved in liquid nitrogen and shipped to Belgium. After thawing, PBMCs were labeled with Zombie NIR viability dye and stained with CD3, TCR gammadelta, Vgamma9 and Vdelta2 antibodies. A FACSAria III was used to sort CD3+ TCRgammadelta+ T cells, reaching a mean purity of almost 99%. For each sample, RNA was extracted from around 9,300 sorted gammadelta T cells with the RNeasy Micro Kit. Each infant was born to a mother who had been enrolled with a primary T. gondii infection during pregnancy. Infant peripheral blood was collected at an outpatient microbiology and virology center in Pavia, Italy.

Worth noting for this clone: Which antigen it targets is not known. Per-base qualities were not stored, and no clone one base away is much larger.

Via the germline V gene, CDR1 is GEAIGNYY and CDR2 EKD. V ends up 0 bases short and J 0 bases short, with an unmatched junction base count of 14. The CDR3 starts with the cysteine, ends with the phenylalanine, and has 20 residues. The only DNA kept is the CDR3, 60 bases in frame from the first base. Sequencing was performed on gamma-delta T cells from blood. The sequence was collected from a child younger than 10 born to a mother with Toxoplasma gondii infection during pregnancy, either congenitally infected or uninfected (not recorded which). The chain joins TRDV2 to TRDJ1; 11 of the junction bases match TRDD3. The J gene was not available in TCRdb and was assigned here by matching the DNA to germline segments. CDR3 protein: CACDTVKGVGDTDDTDKLIF. The nucleotide sequence reads TGTGCCTGTGACACCGTCAAGGGTGTGGGGGATACGGACGACACCGATAAACTCATCTTT.